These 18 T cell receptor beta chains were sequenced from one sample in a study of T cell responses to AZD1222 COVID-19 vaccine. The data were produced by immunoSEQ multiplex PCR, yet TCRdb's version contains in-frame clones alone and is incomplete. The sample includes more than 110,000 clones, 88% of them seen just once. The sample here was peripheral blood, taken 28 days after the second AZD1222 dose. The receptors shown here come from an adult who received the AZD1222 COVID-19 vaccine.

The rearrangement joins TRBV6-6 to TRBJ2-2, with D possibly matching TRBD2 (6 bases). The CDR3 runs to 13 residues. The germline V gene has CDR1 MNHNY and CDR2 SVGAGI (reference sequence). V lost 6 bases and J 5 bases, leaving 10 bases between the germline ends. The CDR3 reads CASRTAGTGELFF. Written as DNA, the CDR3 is TGTGCCAGCAGAACCGCGGGGACCGGGGAGCTGTTTTTT.

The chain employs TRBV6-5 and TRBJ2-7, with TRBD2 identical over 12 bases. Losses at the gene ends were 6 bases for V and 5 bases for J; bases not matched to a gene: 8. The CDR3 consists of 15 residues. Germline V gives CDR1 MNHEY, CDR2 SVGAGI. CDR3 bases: TGTGCCAGCAGCCCCGGACTAGCGGGAATCCACGAGCAGTACTTC. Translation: CASSPGLAGIHEQYF.

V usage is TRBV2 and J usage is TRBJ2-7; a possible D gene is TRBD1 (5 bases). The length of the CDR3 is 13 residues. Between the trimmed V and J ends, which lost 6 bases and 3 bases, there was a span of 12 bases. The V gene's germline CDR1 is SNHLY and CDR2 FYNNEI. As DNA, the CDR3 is TGTGCCAGCAGCCGACAGTTAGGCTACGAGCAGTACTTC. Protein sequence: CASSRQLGYEQYF.

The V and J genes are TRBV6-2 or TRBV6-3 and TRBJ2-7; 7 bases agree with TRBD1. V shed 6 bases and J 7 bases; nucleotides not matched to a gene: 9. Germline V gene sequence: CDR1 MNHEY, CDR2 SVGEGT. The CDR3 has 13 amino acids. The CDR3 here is CASSAIQGEEQYF. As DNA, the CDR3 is TGTGCCAGCAGCGCGATTCAGGGGGAAGAGCAGTACTTC.

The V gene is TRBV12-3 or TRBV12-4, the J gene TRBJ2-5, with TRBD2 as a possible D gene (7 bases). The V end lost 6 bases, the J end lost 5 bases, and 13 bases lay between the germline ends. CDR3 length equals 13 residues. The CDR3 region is CASSIEGGETQYF. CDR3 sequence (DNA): TGTGCCAGCAGCATAGAGGGGGGGGAGACCCAGTACTTC.

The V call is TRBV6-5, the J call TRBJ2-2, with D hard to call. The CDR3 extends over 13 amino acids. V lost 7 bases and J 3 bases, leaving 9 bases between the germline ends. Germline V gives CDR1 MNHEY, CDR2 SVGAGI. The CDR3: CASIDGYTGELFF. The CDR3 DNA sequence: TGTGCCAGCATAGACGGATACACCGGGGAGCTGTTTTTT.

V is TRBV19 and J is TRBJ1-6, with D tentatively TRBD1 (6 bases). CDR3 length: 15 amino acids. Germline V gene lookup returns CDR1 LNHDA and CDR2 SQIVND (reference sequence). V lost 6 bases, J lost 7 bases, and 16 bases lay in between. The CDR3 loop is CASSLDPGVNSPLHF. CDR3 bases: TGTGCCAGTAGCCTTGATCCAGGGGTAAATTCACCCCTCCACTTT.

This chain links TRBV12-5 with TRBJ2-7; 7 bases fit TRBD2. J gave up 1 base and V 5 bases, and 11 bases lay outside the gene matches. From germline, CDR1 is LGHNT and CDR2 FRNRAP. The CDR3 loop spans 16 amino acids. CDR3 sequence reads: CASGPGVAGLSYEQYF. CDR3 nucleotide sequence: TGTGCTAGTGGTCCCGGGGTAGCGGGTCTTTCCTACGAGCAGTACTTC.

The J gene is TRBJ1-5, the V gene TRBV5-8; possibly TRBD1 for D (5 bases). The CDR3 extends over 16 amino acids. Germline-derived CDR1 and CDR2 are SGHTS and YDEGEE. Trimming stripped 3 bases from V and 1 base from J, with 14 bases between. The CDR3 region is CASSWAPDSSNQPQHF. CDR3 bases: TGTGCCAGCAGCTGGGCACCCGACAGCAGCAATCAGCCCCAGCATTTT.

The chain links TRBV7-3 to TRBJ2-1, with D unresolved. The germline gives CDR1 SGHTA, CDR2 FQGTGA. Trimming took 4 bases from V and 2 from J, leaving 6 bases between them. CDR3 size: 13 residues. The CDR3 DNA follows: TGTGCCAGCAGCTCCAATACCTACAATGAGCAGTTCTTC. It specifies CASSSNTYNEQFF.

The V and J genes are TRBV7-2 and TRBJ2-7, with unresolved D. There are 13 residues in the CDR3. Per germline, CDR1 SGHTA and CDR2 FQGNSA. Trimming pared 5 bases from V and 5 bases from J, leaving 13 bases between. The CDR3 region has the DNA TGTGCCAGCAGCCTGACGTATCTGGACGAGCAGTACTTC. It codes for CASSLTYLDEQYF.

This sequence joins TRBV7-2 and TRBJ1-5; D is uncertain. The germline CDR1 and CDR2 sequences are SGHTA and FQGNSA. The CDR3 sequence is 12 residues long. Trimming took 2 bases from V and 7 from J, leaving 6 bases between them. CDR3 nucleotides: TGTGCCAGCAGCTTATACCCACAGCCCCAGCATTTT. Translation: CASSLYPQPQHF.

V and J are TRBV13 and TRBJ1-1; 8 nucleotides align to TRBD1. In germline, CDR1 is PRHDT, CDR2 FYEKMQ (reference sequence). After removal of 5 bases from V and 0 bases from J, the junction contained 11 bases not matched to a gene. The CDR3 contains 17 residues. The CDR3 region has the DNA TGTGCCAGCAGCCCCGGCAGGGGGCACCACATGAACACTGAAGCTTTCTTT. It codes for CASSPGRGHHMNTEAFF.

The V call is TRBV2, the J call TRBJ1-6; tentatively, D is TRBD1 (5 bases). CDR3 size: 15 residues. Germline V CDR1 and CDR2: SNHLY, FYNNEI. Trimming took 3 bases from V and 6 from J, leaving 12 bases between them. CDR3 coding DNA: TGTGCCAGCAGTGAGGACCATGGGGGTAATTCACCCCTCCACTTT. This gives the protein CASSEDHGGNSPLHF. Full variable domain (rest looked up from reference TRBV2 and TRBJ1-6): EPEVTQTPSHQVTQMGQEVILRCVPISNHLYFYWYRQILGQKVEFLVSFYNNEISEKSEIFDDQFSVERPDGSNFTLKIRSTKLEDSAMYFCASSEDHGGNSPLHFGNGTRLTVT.

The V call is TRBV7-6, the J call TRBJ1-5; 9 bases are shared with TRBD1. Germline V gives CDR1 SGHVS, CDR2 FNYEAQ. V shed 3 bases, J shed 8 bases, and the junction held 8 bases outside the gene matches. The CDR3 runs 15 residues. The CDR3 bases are TGTGCCAGCAGCTTCTCGGGACAGGGTAAAGAGCCCCAGCATTTT. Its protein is CASSFSGQGKEPQHF.

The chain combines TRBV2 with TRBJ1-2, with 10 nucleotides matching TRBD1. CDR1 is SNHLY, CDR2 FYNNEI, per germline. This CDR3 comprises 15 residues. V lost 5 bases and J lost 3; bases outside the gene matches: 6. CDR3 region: CASSFRTGGHYGYTF. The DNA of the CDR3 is TGTGCCAGCAGTTTCCGGACAGGGGGGCACTATGGCTACACCTTC.

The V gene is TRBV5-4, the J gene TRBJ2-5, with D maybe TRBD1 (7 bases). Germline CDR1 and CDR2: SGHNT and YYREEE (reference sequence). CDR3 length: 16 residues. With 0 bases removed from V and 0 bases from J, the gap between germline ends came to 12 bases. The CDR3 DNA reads TGTGCCAGCAGCTTGGAGCGCGGGACAGACCAAGAGACCCAGTACTTC. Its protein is CASSLERGTDQETQYF.

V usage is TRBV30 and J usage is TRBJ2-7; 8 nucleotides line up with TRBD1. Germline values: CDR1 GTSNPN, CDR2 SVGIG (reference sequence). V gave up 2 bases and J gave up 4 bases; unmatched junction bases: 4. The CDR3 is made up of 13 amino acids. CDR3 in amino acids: CAWSRDRSYEQYF. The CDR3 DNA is TGTGCCTGGAGTAGGGACAGGTCTTACGAGCAGTACTTC.